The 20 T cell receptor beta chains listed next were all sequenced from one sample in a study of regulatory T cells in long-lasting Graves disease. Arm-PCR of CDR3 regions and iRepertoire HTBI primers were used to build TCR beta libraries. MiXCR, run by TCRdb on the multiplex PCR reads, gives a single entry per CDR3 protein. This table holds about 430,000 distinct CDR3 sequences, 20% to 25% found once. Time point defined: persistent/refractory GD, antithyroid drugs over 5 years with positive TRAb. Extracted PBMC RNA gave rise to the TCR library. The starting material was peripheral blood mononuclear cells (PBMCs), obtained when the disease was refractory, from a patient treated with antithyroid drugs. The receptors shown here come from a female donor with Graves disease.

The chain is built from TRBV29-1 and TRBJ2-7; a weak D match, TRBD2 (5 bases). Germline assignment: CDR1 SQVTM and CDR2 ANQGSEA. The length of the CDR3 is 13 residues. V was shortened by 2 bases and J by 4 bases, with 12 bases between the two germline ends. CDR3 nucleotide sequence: TGCAGCGTTGAATTTCTAGCAGAATACGAGCAGTACTTC. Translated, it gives CSVEFLAEYEQYF.

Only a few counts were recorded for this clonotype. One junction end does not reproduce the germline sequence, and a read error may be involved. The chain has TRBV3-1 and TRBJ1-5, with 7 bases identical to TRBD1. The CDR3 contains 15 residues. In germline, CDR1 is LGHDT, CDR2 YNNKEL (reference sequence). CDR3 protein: CASSQGTGSDQPQHF. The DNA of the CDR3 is TGTGCCAGCAGCCAAGGGACAGGTAGCGATCAGCCCCAGCATTTT.

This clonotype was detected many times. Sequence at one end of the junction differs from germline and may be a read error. CDR3 loop: CASSLAGVRETQYF. For the CDR3, the DNA is TGTGCCAGCAGCTTAGCGGGAGTAAGGGAGACCCAGTACTTC. The J gene is TRBJ2-5, the V gene TRBV12-3 or TRBV12-4; 9 bases fit TRBD2. The length of the CDR3 is 14 residues.

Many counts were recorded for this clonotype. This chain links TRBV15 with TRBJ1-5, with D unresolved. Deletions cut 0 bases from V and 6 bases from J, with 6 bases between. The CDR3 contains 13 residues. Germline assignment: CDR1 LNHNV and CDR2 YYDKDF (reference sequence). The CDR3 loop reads CATSRDRAQPQHF. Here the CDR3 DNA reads TGTGCCACCAGCAGAGATCGCGCTCAGCCCCAGCATTTT.

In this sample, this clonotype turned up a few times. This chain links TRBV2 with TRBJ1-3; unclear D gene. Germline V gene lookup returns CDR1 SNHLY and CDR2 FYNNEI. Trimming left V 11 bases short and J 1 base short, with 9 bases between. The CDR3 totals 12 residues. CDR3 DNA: TGTGCCCAAGGATCATCTGGAAACACCATATATTTT. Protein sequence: CAQGSSGNTIYF.

The CDR3 DNA is TGTGCCACCCTTCCCCCGGTTGGGACTAGCGGGGGCAATGAGCAGTTCTTC. It codes for CATLPPVGTSGGNEQFF. The chain has TRBV2 and TRBJ2-1; the match to TRBD2 covers 14 bases. There are 17 residues in the CDR3. After removal of 10 bases from V and 6 bases from J, the junction contained 14 bases not matched to a gene. CDR1 and CDR2 (germline): SNHLY, FYNNEI.

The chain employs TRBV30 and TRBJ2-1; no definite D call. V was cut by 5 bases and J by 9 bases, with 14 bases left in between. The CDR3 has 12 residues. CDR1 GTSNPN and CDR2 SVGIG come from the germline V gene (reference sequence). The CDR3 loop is CAWSRPVVEQFF. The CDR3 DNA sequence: TGTGCCTGGTCCCGCCCCGTTGTTGAGCAGTTCTTC. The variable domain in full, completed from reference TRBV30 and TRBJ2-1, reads SQTIHQWPATLVQPVGSPLSLECTVEGTSNPNLYWYRQAAGRGLQLLFYSVGIGQISSEVPQNLSASRPQDRQFILSSKKLLLSDSGFYLCAWSRPVVEQFFGPGTRLTVL.

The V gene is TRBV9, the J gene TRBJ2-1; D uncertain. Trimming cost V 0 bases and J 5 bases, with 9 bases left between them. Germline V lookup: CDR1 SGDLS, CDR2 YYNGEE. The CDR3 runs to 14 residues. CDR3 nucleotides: TGTGCCAGCAGCGTAGTTGACGCAGACAATGAGCAGTTCTTC. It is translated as CASSVVDADNEQFF.

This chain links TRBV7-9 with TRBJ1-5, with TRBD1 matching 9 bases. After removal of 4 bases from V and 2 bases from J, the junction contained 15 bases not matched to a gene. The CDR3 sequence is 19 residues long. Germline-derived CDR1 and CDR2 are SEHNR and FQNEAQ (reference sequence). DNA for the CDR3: TGTGCCAGCAGCTCCGTCGGACAGGGGTATGAAGCGGGCAATCAGCCCCAGCATTTT. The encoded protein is CASSSVGQGYEAGNQPQHF.

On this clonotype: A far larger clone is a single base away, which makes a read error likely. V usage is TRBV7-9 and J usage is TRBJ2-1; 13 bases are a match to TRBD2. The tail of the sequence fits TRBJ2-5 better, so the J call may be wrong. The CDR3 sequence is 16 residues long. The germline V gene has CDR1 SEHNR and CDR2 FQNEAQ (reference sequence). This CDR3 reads CASSPGLAGIQGTQYF. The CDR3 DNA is TGTGCCAGCAGCCCGGGACTAGCGGGAATCCAAGGGACCCAGTACTTC.

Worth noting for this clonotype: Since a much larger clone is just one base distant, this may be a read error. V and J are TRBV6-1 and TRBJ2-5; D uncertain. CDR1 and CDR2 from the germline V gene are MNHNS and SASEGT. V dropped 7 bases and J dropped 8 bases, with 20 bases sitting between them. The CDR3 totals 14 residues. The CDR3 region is CASNPVRFGDTQYF. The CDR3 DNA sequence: TGTGCCAGCAACCCGGTCCGGTTCGGAGATACCCAGTACTTC.

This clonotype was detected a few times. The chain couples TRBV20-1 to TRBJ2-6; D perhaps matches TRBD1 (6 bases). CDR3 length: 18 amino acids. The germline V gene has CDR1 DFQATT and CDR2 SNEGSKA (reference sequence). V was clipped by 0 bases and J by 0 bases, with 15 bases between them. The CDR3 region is CSARDRGQLYSGANVLTF. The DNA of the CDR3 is TGCAGTGCTAGAGACCGAGGACAGCTTTACTCTGGGGCCAACGTCCTGACTTTC.

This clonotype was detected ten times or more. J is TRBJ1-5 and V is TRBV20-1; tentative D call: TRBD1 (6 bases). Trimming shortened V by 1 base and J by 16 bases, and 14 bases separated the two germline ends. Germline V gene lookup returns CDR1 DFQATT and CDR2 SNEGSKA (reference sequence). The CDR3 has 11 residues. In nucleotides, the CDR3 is TGCAGTGCTAGAGTAGGGGACACTACCCATTTT. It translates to CSARVGDTTHF.

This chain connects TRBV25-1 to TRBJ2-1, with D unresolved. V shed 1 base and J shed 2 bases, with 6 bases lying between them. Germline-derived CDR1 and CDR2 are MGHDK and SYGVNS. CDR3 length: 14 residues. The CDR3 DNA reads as TGTGCCAGCAGTGAATGGGGTACCTACAATGAGCAGTTCTTC. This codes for CASSEWGTYNEQFF.

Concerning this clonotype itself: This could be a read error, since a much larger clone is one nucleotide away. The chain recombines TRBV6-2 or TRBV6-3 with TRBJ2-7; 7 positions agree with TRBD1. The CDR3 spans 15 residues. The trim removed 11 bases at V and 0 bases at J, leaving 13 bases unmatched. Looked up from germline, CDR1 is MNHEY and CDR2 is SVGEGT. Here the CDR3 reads CAGTRQGTSSYEQYF. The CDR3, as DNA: TGTGCCGGCACCCGACAGGGCACTAGCTCCTACGAGCAGTACTTC.

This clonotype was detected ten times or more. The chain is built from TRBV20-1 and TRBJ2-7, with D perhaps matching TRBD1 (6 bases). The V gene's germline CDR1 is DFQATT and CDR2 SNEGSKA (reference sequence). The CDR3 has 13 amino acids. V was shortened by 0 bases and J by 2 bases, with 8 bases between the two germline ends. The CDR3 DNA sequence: TGCAGTGCTAGAGATCCAGGGGCCTACGAGCAGTACTTC. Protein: CSARDPGAYEQYF.

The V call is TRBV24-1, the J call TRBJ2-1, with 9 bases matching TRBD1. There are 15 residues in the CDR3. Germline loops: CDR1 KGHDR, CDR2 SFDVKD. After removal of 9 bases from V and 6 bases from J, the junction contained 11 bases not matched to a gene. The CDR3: CATGGTGRAFNEQFF. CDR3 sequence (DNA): TGTGCCACCGGGGGGACAGGGAGGGCCTTCAATGAGCAGTTCTTC.

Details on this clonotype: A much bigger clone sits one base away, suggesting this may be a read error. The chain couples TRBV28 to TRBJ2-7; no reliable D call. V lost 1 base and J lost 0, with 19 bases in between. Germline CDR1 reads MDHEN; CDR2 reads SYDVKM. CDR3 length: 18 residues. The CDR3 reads CASSLFLIFGEISYEQYF. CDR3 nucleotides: TGTGCCAGCAGTTTATTCCTCATCTTTGGGGAAATCTCCTACGAGCAGTACTTC.

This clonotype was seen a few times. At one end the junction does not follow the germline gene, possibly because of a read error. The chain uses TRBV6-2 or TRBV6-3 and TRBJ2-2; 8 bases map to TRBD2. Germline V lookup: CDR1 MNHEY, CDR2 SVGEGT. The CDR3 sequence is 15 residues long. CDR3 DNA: TGTGCCAGCAGTGCTAGCGGGCTTAACACCGGGGAGCTGCTTTTT. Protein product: CASSASGLNTGELLF.

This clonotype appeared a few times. The CDR3 protein is CASSSGQGAGIEAFF. CDR3 nucleotides: TGTGCCAGCAGCTCTGGACAGGGGGCCGGGATTGAAGCTTTCTTT. The rearrangement links TRBV7-9 to TRBJ1-1; 11 nucleotides match TRBD1. Trimming removed 4 bases from V and 7 bases from J; junction bases left unmatched: 8. This CDR3 comprises 15 residues. Germline V gene lookup returns CDR1 SEHNR and CDR2 FQNEAQ (reference sequence).